One sample yielded the 27 T cell receptor beta chains listed below, sequenced in a study of T-cell memory formation after mild COVID-19. One entry per CDR3 protein results from TCRdb running MiXCR on the 5' RACE reads. The sample lists fewer than 650,000 distinct CDR3 sequences, about 20% seen once, with 8.4% in the top ten. Sequenced: PBMCs or a T cell subset sorted from them (not recorded which). The receptor source for this set is an adult woman who had mild COVID-19 (a few samples of this study predate the infection). Cell type and time point are not known.

V usage is TRBV7-2 and J usage is TRBJ1-2; 8 bases agree with TRBD1. Germline V CDR1 and CDR2: SGHTA, FQGNSA. V lost 4 bases, J lost 5 bases, and 6 bases stayed unmatched. The CDR3 spans 14 residues. In DNA, the CDR3 is TGTGCCAGCAGCTCGGGGCGGACAGGGTATGGCTACACCTTC. Encoded protein: CASSSGRTGYGYTF.

This clonotype was counted a few times. The V gene is TRBV5-1, the J gene TRBJ2-3; D perhaps matches TRBD2 (5 bases). The germline V and J ends were trimmed by 2 bases and 1 base, with 8 bases remaining between them. CDR1 and CDR2 from the germline V gene are SGHRS and YFSETQ. The CDR3 contains 14 residues. CDR3 nucleotides: TGCGCCAGCAGCTTCCCAGCGGGCACAGATACGCAGTATTTT. Amino acid sequence: CASSFPAGTDTQYF.

This clonotype occurred a few times. The chain has TRBV27 and TRBJ1-4; D is ambiguous. The CDR3 has 17 amino acids. Trimming left V 1 base short and J 0 bases short, with 12 bases between. In germline, CDR1 is MNHEY, CDR2 SMNVEV (reference sequence). CDR3 residues: CASSLFPPGSTNEKLFF. The CDR3 DNA sequence: TGTGCCAGCAGTTTATTCCCTCCGGGGTCAACTAATGAAAAACTGTTTTTT.

This chain connects TRBV4-1 to TRBJ2-7, with 7 bases identical to TRBD1. V lost 0 bases to trimming and J lost 1 base; unmatched junction nucleotides: 9. This CDR3 comprises 17 residues. CDR1 and CDR2 (germline): MGHRA, YSYEKL. In DNA form, the CDR3 reads TGCGCCAGCAGCCAAGATTGGGGGACAGTAACTTCCTACGAGCAGTACTTC. It yields the protein CASSQDWGTVTSYEQYF.

A few counts support this clonotype. The V and J genes are TRBV29-1 and TRBJ1-1, with unresolved D. V was cut by 6 bases and J by 1 base, with 12 bases left in between. The V gene's germline CDR1 is SQVTM and CDR2 ANQGSEA. This CDR3 spans 13 amino acids. The CDR3 bases are TGCAGCGTCCAGGCCCTCGGGAACACTGAAGCTTTCTTT. It translates to CSVQALGNTEAFF.

In its sample, this clonotype was seen a few times. The chain links TRBV7-6 to TRBJ2-1; D is perhaps TRBD2 (6 bases). The CDR3 totals 13 residues. Germline CDR1 reads SGHVS; CDR2 reads FNYEAQ. V was shortened by 5 bases and J by 9 bases, with 14 bases between the two germline ends. CDR3 loop: CASSMTSSSEQFF. CDR3 nucleotide sequence: TGTGCCAGCAGCATGACTAGTTCCAGTGAGCAGTTCTTC.

This clonotype was observed a few times. The chain carries TRBV13 and TRBJ2-1, with D possibly TRBD1 on 5 matching bases. The CDR3 extends over 13 amino acids. Looked up from germline, CDR1 is PRHDT and CDR2 is FYEKMQ (reference sequence). Between the trimmed V and J ends, which lost 0 bases and 10 bases, there was a span of 10 bases. CDR3 amino acids: CASSLGSRVEQFF. The CDR3 DNA is TGTGCCAGCAGCTTAGGTTCCAGGGTGGAGCAGTTCTTC. The full variable domain, with the rest looked up from reference TRBV13 and TRBJ2-1, is AAGVIQSPRHLIKEKRETATLKCYPIPRHDTVYWYQQGPGQDPQFLISFYEKMQSDKGSIPDRFSAQQFSDYHSELNMSSLELGDSALYFCASSLGSRVEQFFGPGTRLTVL.

In its sample, this clonotype was seen a few times. The chain links TRBV6-6 to TRBJ2-1; 15 bases are a match to TRBD2. CDR1 is MNHNY and CDR2 is SVGAGI in the germline V gene (reference sequence). V dropped 2 bases and J dropped 8; count of bases not matched to a gene: 4. CDR3 size: 16 residues. DNA of the CDR3: TGTGCCAGCAGTTACGGACTAGCGGGAGGGCCCGATGAGCAGTTCTTC. It translates to CASSYGLAGGPDEQFF.

This clonotype appeared a few times. The V and J genes are TRBV5-4 and TRBJ2-1; perhaps D is TRBD1 or TRBD2 (5 bases each). This CDR3 region has 13 residues. Germline CDR1 and CDR2: SGHNT and YYREEE (reference sequence). V gave up 4 bases and J gave up 7 bases, with 12 bases separating them. Here the CDR3 DNA reads TGTGCCAGCAGCCCCCCGAGGGGTAATGAGCAGTTCTTC. Residues: CASSPPRGNEQFF.

This rearrangement joins TRBV12-3 or TRBV12-4 to TRBJ2-7, with 11 bases matching TRBD2. The CDR3 runs 16 residues. After removal of 8 bases from V and 6 bases from J, the junction contained 15 bases not matched to a gene. Written as DNA, the CDR3 is TGTGCCAGCTTCCTAGCGGGGGGCCGGGGGAAGAGCGAGCAGTACTTC. Its translation: CASFLAGGRGKSEQYF.

A remark on this clonotype: A much larger clonotype is one base distant, so this may be a read error. This chain joins TRBV4-1 and TRBJ2-5; perhaps TRBD2 as D (6 bases). Trimming took off 2 bases at V and 4 bases at J, with 11 bases between the two ends. Looked up from germline, CDR1 is MGHRA and CDR2 is YSYEKL. CDR3 length equals 14 residues. The CDR3 reads CASSQTAGRETQYF. The CDR3 region has the DNA TGCGCCAGCAGCCAAACGGCGGGGAGAGAGACCCAGTACTTC.

This clonotype was seen a few times. J is TRBJ1-1 and V is TRBV29-1; no reliable D call. V shed 2 bases and J shed 1 base, with 11 bases lying between them. The germline CDR1 and CDR2 sequences are SQVTM and ANQGSEA. The CDR3 spans 14 residues. The CDR3 here is CSVEPGPGNTEAFF. In DNA form, the CDR3 reads TGCAGCGTTGAACCCGGGCCGGGGAACACTGAAGCTTTCTTT.

This chain links TRBV21-1 with TRBJ1-5; the table's D call, TRBD1, was not checked against the DNA. TRBV21-1 counts as a pseudogene. This CDR3 region has 17 residues. CDR3 protein: CASSKVKRDGGNQPQHF. Written as DNA, the CDR3 is TGTGCCAGCAGCAAAGTGAAGAGGGACGGGGGCAATCAGCCCCAGCATTTT.

V usage is TRBV12-3 or TRBV12-4 and J usage is TRBJ1-2; no clear D. V lost 5 bases and J lost 9, with 16 bases in between. The CDR3 consists of 13 residues. CDR3 sequence reads: CASSPPDLVSYTF. DNA of the CDR3: TGTGCCAGCAGTCCCCCCGATCTCGTAAGCTACACCTTC.

This clonotype was seen a handful of times. This chain uses TRBV4-1 with TRBJ1-4; D is possibly TRBD1 (6 bases). The CDR3 has 15 amino acids. Trimming removed 4 bases at V and 7 bases at J, with 16 bases between. The germline V gene encodes CDR1 MGHRA and CDR2 YSYEKL. The CDR3 DNA reads as TGCGCCAGCAGCCGGCACAGGGCCGAGAGTGAAAAACTGTTTTTT. Its protein is CASSRHRAESEKLFF.

This clonotype was detected many times. The chain is built from TRBV27 and TRBJ2-2, with a weak D call TRBD2 (6 bases). There are 16 residues in the CDR3. In germline, CDR1 is MNHEY, CDR2 SMNVEV (reference sequence). V was cut by 3 bases and J by 0 bases, with 11 bases left in between. CDR3 residues: CASSLWGVANTGELFF. The CDR3, as DNA: TGTGCCAGCAGTTTGTGGGGGGTCGCGAACACCGGGGAGCTGTTTTTT.

This chain connects TRBV7-6 to TRBJ2-1; 12 positions match TRBD2. Germline CDR1 is SGHVS and CDR2 is FNYEAQ. The CDR3 spans 15 residues. The ends lost 5 bases at V and 8 bases at J; junction bases unmatched: 7. The DNA for the CDR3 is TGTGCCAGCAGCCCTGGACTAGCGGGGACCCATGAGCAGTTCTTC. Amino acids: CASSPGLAGTHEQFF. The variable domain in full, with the rest retrieved from reference TRBV7-6 and TRBJ2-1, is GAGVSQSPRYKVTKRGQDVALRCDPISGHVSLYWYRQALGQGPEFLTYFNYEAQQDKSGLPNDRFSAERPEGSISTLTIQRTEQRDSAMYRCASSPGLAGTHEQFFGPGTRLTVL.

This clonotype was detected only a few times. The chain uses TRBV19 and TRBJ1-1; D ambiguous. V lost 1 base and J 4 bases, leaving 10 bases between the germline ends. The CDR3 has 14 amino acids. Germline V gene sequence: CDR1 LNHDA, CDR2 SQIVND (reference sequence). The CDR3, as DNA: TGTGCCAGTAGTATAGCCAGCTTATCCACTGAAGCTTTCTTT. It codes for CASSIASLSTEAFF.

The genes are TRBV19 and TRBJ2-2; maybe TRBD2 (6 bases). The germline V gene encodes CDR1 LNHDA and CDR2 SQIVND (reference sequence). The germline V and J ends were trimmed by 6 bases and 2 bases, with 13 bases remaining between them. The length of the CDR3 is 15 residues. CDR3 in DNA: TGTGCCAGTAGGGGAGGACACCTCAACACCGGGGAGCTGTTTTTT. Translating gives CASRGGHLNTGELFF.

V gene TRBV7-6 combines with J gene TRBJ1-2, with D maybe TRBD1 (5 bases). Per the germline V gene, CDR1 is SGHVS and CDR2 is FNYEAQ. CDR3 length: 15 amino acids. V lost 5 bases and J lost 4, with 17 bases in between. The CDR3 protein is CASSTGGGNGYGYTF. The CDR3 region has the DNA TGTGCCAGCAGCACGGGTGGGGGAAACGGCTATGGCTACACCTTC.

The chain is built from TRBV2 and TRBJ2-4; 7 bases line up with TRBD1. V shed 6 bases and J 2 bases; nucleotides not matched to a gene: 10. The V gene's germline CDR1 is SNHLY and CDR2 FYNNEI. CDR3 length: 16 residues. CDR3 protein: CASSVPVGQTKNIQYF. CDR3 DNA: TGTGCCAGCAGCGTCCCGGTGGGACAGACCAAAAACATTCAGTACTTC.

This clonotype has more than one count but fewer than ten. In DNA form, the CDR3 reads TGCAGCGTTGAGAGGGTCTTGACTGGAAACACCATATATTTT. It encodes CSVERVLTGNTIYF. V usage is TRBV29-1 and J usage is TRBJ1-3; D is uncertain. The CDR3 has 14 residues. Trimming removed 3 bases at V and 2 bases at J, with 11 bases between. Germline CDR1 SQVTM, CDR2 ANQGSEA. The entire variable domain, with the rest obtained from reference TRBV29-1 and TRBJ1-3, is as follows: SAVISQKPSRDICQRGTSLTIQCQVDSQVTMMFWYRQQPGQSLTLIATANQGSEATYESGFVIDKFPISRPNLTFSTLTVSNMSPEDSSIYLCSVERVLTGNTIYFGEGSWLTVV.

As DNA, the CDR3 is TGTGCCAGCTCACCACGAGGACAGGGGGCAGGGACTGAAGCTTTCTTT. Translated: CASSPRGQGAGTEAFF. The chain couples TRBV18 to TRBJ1-1; 11 nucleotides align to TRBD1. CDR1 and CDR2 (germline): KGHSH, LQKENI. The CDR3 is made up of 16 amino acids. V lost 1 base to trimming and J lost 5 bases; unmatched junction nucleotides: 6. The full variable domain, its missing parts supplied by reference TRBV18 and TRBJ1-1, is NAGVMQNPRHLVRRRGQEARLRCSPMKGHSHVYWYRQLPEEGLKFMVYLQKENIIDESGMPKERFSAEFPKEGPSILRIQQVVRGDSAAYFCASSPRGQGAGTEAFFGQGTRLTVV.

The chain joins TRBV7-2 to TRBJ2-1; 8 bases fit TRBD2. V was pared by 7 bases and J by 2 bases, with 10 bases of the junction left unmatched. The germline V gene has CDR1 SGHTA and CDR2 FQGNSA. The CDR3 totals 16 residues. The CDR3 DNA follows: TGTGCCAGCACATCGGTAGGAGCGGGAGCCTACAATGAGCAGTTCTTC. Translation: CASTSVGAGAYNEQFF.

The rearrangement joins TRBV5-1 to TRBJ2-2; tentative D call: TRBD2 (6 bases). Germline CDR1 is SGHRS and CDR2 is YFSETQ. The CDR3 contains 15 residues. With 0 bases removed from V and 1 base from J, the gap between germline ends came to 7 bases. In DNA form, the CDR3 reads TGCGCCAGCAGCTTGGCGGGGGAGAACACCGGGGAGCTGTTTTTT. Its protein is CASSLAGENTGELFF.

This clonotype was counted only a few times. This chain uses TRBV20-1 with TRBJ1-5; D may be TRBD1 (5 bases). The CDR3 runs to 15 residues. Germline loops: CDR1 DFQATT, CDR2 SNEGSKA (reference sequence). V dropped 2 bases and J dropped 10 bases, with 21 bases sitting between them. The CDR3 region has the DNA TGCAGTGCTAGACAACCAACAGGTGGGGGAGGCCCCCAGCATTTT. Encoded protein: CSARQPTGGGGPQHF.

The V gene is TRBV12-3 or TRBV12-4, the J gene TRBJ2-3; TRBD2 might be the D (5 bases). The V gene lost 6 bases and the J gene lost 9 bases, with 16 bases spanning the gap. The length of the CDR3 is 13 residues. CDR3 loop: CASSLGGRMTQYF. DNA for the CDR3: TGTGCCAGCAGCCTAGGCGGGCGGATGACGCAGTATTTT.